This TCR beta chain derives from a study of cytomegalovirus exposure and HLA in healthy donors. CDR3 length equals 14 residues. Germline V CDR1 and CDR2: MGHRA, YSYEKL. V lost 5 bases, J lost 7 bases, and 14 bases lay in between. PCR involved 60 Vbeta and 13 Jbeta primers. Some clones are missing from TCRdb's copy, which holds only in-frame ones; the method was immunoSEQ multiplex PCR. The sample includes 150,000 to 250,000 clones, 80% to 85% of them seen just once. Study observations and caveats: Researchers reportedly found TCR beta sequences accurately predicted most subjects' HLA-A and HLA-B alleles.

This clone showed up just once. What it binds is not known. This receptor was identified in a woman between 50 and 59 years old in good health and CMV-seropositive. The source material was PBMCs. This chain links TRBV4-1 with TRBJ2-2, with D hard to call. CDR3 sequence: CASSDRLVDGELFF. The CDR3 bases are TGCGCCAGCAGCGATCGACTGGTCGACGGGGAGCTGTTTTTT.